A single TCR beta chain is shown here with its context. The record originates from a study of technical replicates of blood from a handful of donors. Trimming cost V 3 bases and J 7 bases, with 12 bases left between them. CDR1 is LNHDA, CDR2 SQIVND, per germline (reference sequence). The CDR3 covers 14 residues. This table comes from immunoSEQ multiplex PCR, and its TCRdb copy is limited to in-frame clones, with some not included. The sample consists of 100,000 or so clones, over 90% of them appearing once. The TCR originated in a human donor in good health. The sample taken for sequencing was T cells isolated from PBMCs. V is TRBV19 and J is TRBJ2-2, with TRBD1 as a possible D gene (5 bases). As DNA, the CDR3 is TGTGCCAGTAGTATTTCCAGGGCGATCGGGGAGCTGTTTTTT. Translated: CASSISRAIGELFF.